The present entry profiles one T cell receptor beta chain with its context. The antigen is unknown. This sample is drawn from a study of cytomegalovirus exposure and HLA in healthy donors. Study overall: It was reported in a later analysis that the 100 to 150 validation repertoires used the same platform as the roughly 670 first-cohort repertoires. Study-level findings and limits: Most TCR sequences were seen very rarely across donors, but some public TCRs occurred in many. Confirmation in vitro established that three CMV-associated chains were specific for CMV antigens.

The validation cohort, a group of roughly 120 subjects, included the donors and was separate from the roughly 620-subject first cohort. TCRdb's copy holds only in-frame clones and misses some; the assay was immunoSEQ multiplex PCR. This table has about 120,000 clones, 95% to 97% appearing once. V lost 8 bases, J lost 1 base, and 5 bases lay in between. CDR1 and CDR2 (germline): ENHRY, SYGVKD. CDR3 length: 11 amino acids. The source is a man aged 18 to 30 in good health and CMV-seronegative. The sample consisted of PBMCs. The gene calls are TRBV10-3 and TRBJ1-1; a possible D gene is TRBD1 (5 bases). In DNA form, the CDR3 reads TGTGCCATCGGACAGAACACTGAAGCTTTCTTT. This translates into CAIGQNTEAFF.